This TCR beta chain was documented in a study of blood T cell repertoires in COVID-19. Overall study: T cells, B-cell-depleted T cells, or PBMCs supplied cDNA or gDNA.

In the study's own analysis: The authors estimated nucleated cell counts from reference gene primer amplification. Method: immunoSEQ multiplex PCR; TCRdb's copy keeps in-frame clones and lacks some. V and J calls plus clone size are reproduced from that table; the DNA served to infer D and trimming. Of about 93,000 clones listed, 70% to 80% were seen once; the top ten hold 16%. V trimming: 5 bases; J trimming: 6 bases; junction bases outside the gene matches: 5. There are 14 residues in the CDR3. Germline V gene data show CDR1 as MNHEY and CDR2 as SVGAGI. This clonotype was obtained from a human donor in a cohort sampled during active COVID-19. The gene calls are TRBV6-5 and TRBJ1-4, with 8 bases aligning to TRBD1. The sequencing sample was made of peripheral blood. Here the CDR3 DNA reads TGTGCCAGCAGTCCCGGACAGGGAGATGAAAAACTGTTTTTT. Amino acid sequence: CASSPGQGDEKLFF.